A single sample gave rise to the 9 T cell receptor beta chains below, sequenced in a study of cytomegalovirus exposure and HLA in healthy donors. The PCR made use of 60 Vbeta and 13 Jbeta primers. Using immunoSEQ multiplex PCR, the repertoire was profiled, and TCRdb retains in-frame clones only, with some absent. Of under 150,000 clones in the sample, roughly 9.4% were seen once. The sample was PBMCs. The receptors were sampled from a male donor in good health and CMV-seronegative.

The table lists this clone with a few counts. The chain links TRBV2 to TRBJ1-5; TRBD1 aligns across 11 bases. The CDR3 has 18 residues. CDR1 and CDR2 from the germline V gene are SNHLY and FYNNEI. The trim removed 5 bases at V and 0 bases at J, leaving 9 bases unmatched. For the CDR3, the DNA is TGTGCCAGCAGTCGGGGTGGGACAGGGGGGATTAGCAATCAGCCCCAGCATTTT. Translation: CASSRGGTGGISNQPQHF.

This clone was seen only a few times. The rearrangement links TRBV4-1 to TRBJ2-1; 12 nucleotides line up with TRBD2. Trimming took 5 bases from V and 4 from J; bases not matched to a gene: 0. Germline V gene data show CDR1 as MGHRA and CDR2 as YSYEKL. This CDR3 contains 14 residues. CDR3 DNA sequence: TGCGCCAGCAGCGGACTAGCGGGATACAATGAGCAGTTCTTC. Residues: CASSGLAGYNEQFF.

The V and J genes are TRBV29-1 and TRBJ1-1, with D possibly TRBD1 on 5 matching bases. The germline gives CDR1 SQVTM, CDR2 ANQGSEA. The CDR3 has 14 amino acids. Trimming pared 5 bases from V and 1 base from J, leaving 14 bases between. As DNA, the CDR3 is TGCAGCGTTAAGAAGACAGTACCGAACACTGAAGCTTTCTTT. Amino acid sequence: CSVKKTVPNTEAFF.

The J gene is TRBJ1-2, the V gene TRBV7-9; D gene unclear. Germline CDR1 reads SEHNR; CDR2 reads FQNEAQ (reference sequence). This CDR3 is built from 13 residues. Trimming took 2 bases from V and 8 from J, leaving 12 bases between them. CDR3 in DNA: TGTGCCAGCAGCTTACCGTTACTACTGGGCTACACCTTC. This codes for CASSLPLLLGYTF.

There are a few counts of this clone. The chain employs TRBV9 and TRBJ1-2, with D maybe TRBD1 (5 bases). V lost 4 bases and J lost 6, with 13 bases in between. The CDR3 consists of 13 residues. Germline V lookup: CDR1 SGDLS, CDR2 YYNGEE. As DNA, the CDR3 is TGTGCCAGCAGCTTCAGGGTGAACGATGGCTACACCTTC. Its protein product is CASSFRVNDGYTF.

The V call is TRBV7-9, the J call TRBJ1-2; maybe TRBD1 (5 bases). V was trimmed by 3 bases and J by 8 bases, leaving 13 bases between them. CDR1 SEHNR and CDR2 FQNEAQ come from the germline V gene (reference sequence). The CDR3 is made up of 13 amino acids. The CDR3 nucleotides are TGTGCCAGCAGCTTCTTGGTTGGGGGGGGCTACACCTTC. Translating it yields CASSFLVGGGYTF.

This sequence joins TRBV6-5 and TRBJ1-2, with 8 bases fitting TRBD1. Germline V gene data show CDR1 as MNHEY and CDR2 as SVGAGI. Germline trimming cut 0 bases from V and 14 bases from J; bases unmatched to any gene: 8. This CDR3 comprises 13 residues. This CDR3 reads CASSYSEGQGETF. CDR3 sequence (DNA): TGTGCCAGCAGTTACTCCGAAGGACAGGGAGAGACCTTC.

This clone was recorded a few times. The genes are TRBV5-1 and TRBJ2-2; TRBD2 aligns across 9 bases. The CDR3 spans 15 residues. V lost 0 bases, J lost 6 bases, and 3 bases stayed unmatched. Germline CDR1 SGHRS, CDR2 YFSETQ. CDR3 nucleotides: TGCGCCAGCAGCTTGGGCGGGAGGGCCGCCGGGGAGCTGTTTTTT. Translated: CASSLGGRAAGELFF.

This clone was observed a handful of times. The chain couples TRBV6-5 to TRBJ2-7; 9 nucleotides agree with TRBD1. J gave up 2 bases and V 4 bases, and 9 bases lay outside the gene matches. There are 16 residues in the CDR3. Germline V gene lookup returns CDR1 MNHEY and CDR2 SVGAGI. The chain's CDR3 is CASSSYPGTGTYEQYF. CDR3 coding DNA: TGTGCCAGCAGTTCTTACCCCGGGACAGGGACCTACGAGCAGTACTTC.